This T cell receptor beta chain appears in the sequencing data of a study of sequential checkpoint blockade in melanoma. The CDR3 extends over 14 amino acids. The V end was cut by 0 bases, the J end by 5 bases, with 11 bases between. CDR1 is GTSNPN, CDR2 SVGIG, per germline (reference sequence). Indicated treatment: randomized to nivolumab then ipilimumab (arm A) or the reverse (arm B). Live CD3+CD8+ CD19− CD56− cells were sorted from PBMCs. The method was immunoSEQ multiplex PCR; TCRdb's version includes in-frame clones alone and lacks a portion of them. This sample has under 9,500 clones; around three fifths occur once, and the top ten carry over 35%.

V is TRBV30 and J is TRBJ1-5, with D uncertain. Sequencing was performed on CD8+ T cells sorted from blood (inferred from file names), taken from a patient given nivolumab and ipilimumab in sequence. The source is a human donor with melanoma. The CDR3 nucleotides are TGTGCCTGGAGTGTAAACCCAGAATATCAGCCCCAGCATTTT. It codes for CAWSVNPEYQPQHF.